One and the same sample provided the 26 T cell receptor beta chains below, sequenced in a study of blood T cell repertoires in COVID-19. Here immunoSEQ multiplex PCR was the method, and the copy in TCRdb shows in-frame clones only, minus some. The table records roughly 140,000 clones, roughly 80% of them present only once. The material sequenced was peripheral blood. These receptors were collected from a human donor in a cohort sampled during active COVID-19.

The CDR3 region is CASSFAGTWRNTIYF. The CDR3 DNA follows: TGTGCCAGCAGCTTCGCCGGGACATGGAGGAACACCATATATTTT. The chain is built from TRBV11-2 and TRBJ1-3, with D possibly matching TRBD1 (6 bases). V was clipped by 3 bases and J by 7 bases, with 16 bases between them. The CDR3 covers 15 residues. The germline gives CDR1 SGHAT, CDR2 FQNNGV.

This chain connects TRBV5-8 to TRBJ2-2; D is unclear. CDR3 length: 16 residues. Between the trimmed V and J ends, which lost 1 base and 4 bases, there was a span of 14 bases. Germline loops: CDR1 SGHTS, CDR2 YDEGEE. Written as DNA, the CDR3 is TGTGCCAGCAGCTTGTCTGTCGGTCGTTCCACCGGGGAGCTGTTTTTT. It codes for CASSLSVGRSTGELFF. The complete variable domain, with remaining parts taken from reference TRBV5-8 and TRBJ2-2, reads EAGVTQSPTHLIKTRGQQATLRCSPISGHTSVYWYQQALGLGLQFLLWYDEGEERNRGNFPPRFSGRQFPNYSSELNVNALELEDSALYLCASSLSVGRSTGELFFGEGSRLTVL.

With regard to this clone: The CDR3 does not close with the conserved phenylalanine or tryptophan, likely indicating a read error. The DNA is omitted, as the CDR3 cannot be located on it reliably, and the CDR3 follows TCRdb's listing. The chain has TRBV7-8 and TRBJ2-7; whether TRBD1, the table's D call, matches the DNA was not checked. The CDR3 is 12 residues long, ends included. CDR1 and CDR2 (germline): SGHVS, FQNEAQ. CDR3 in amino acids: CASSLGGIGGSL.

V usage is TRBV2 and J usage is TRBJ1-1; the match to TRBD1 covers 8 bases. Germline CDR1 SNHLY, CDR2 FYNNEI. Losses at the gene ends were 7 bases for V and 3 bases for J; bases not matched to a gene: 1. This CDR3 spans 12 amino acids. The CDR3 sequence: CASNRGYTEAFF. CDR3 nucleotide sequence: TGTGCCAGCAACAGGGGGTACACTGAAGCTTTCTTT.

The rearrangement joins TRBV3-1 (or the pseudogene TRBV3-2) to TRBJ2-3; D perhaps matches TRBD2 (6 bases). Germline V gene lookup returns CDR1 LGHDT and CDR2 YNNKEL (reference sequence). The CDR3 is 15 residues long. The germline V and J ends were trimmed by 1 base and 3 bases, with 11 bases remaining between them. CDR3: CASSQVGAGTDTQYF. The CDR3 DNA follows: TGTGCCAGCAGCCAAGTCGGGGCGGGAACAGATACGCAGTATTTT.

J is TRBJ2-4 and V is TRBV4-1, with 9 bases identical to TRBD2. The V segment lost 1 base and the J segment 0 bases; nucleotides outside the gene matches: 13. Germline V CDR1 and CDR2: MGHRA, YSYEKL. The CDR3 sequence is 20 residues long. CDR3 region: CASSQAEGRGGLIAKNIQYF. As DNA, the CDR3 is TGCGCCAGCAGCCAAGCCGAGGGGCGGGGGGGACTTATAGCCAAAAACATTCAGTACTTC.

A few counts support this clone. The chain links TRBV9 to TRBJ2-2, with a weak D call TRBD2 (7 bases). Trimming pared 0 bases from V and 1 base from J, leaving 13 bases between. The length of the CDR3 is 17 residues. Germline CDR1 SGDLS, CDR2 YYNGEE. As DNA, the CDR3 is TGTGCCAGCAGCGTAGTGGCGGGGGCTTTGAACACCGGGGAGCTGTTTTTT. Translation gives CASSVVAGALNTGELFF.

The rearrangement uses TRBV5-1 and TRBJ1-2; 7 bases fit TRBD1. The junction had 6 bases not matched to a gene; V was cut back by 5 bases and J by 2 bases. The V gene's germline CDR1 is SGHRS and CDR2 YFSETQ. The CDR3 totals 14 residues. The CDR3 here is CASSRDRANYGYTF. The CDR3, as DNA: TGCGCCAGCAGTCGGGACAGAGCGAACTATGGCTACACCTTC. The full variable domain, with the rest looked up from reference TRBV5-1 and TRBJ1-2, is KAGVTQTPRYLIKTRGQQVTLSCSPISGHRSVSWYQQTPGQGLQFLFEYFSETQRNKGNFPGRFSGRQFSNSRSEMNVSTLELGDSALYLCASSRDRANYGYTFGSGTRLTVV.

The CDR3 DNA follows: TGTGCCAGCAGCCCCGGTCGGAGGGCGGAGCAGTACTTC. Its translation is CASSPGRRAEQYF. This chain links TRBV5-6 with TRBJ2-7, with D possibly TRBD2 on 6 matching bases. Germline V gene sequence: CDR1 SGHDT, CDR2 YYEEEE. Trimming took 4 bases from V and 7 from J, leaving 15 bases between them. The CDR3 has 13 amino acids.

This chain connects TRBV6-4 to TRBJ1-4; the D is unclear. This CDR3 is 13 amino acids long. The ends were cut back, 6 bases at V and 3 bases at J, with 8 bases in the middle. Germline lookup yields CDR1 MRHNA and CDR2 SNTAGT. The CDR3 DNA sequence: TGTGCCAGCAGCAGAGGAGCTAATGAAAAACTGTTTTTT. This encodes CASSRGANEKLFF.

The chain couples TRBV21-1 to TRBJ1-2; the DNA was not used to check the table's D call, TRBD1. TRBV21-1 is a recognized pseudogene. There are 15 residues in the CDR3. Here the CDR3 reads CASSKVGQGRGGYTF. For the CDR3, the DNA is TGTGCCAGCAGCAAAGTAGGGCAGGGGCGCGGAGGCTACACCTTC.

The chain joins TRBV5-4 to TRBJ2-7; TRBD2 agrees at 10 bases. CDR3 length: 14 amino acids. Germline CDR1 is SGHNT and CDR2 is YYREEE (reference sequence). The trim removed 4 bases at V and 3 bases at J, leaving 4 bases unmatched. CDR3 protein: CASSRGLAFYEQYF. Here the CDR3 DNA reads TGTGCCAGCAGCCGGGGACTAGCGTTCTACGAGCAGTACTTC.

The chain employs TRBV24-1 and TRBJ1-1, with TRBD1 matching 7 bases. The CDR3 length is 13 residues. Germline V gene data show CDR1 as KGHDR and CDR2 as SFDVKD. V lost 7 bases to trimming and J lost 6 bases; unmatched junction nucleotides: 7. CDR3 bases: TGTGCCACCAGGGGAAAAGGGACAGCTGAAGCTTTCTTT. This translates into CATRGKGTAEAFF.

V and J are TRBV19 and TRBJ1-1; D perhaps matches TRBD1 (5 bases). CDR3 size: 14 residues. Germline V gene data show CDR1 as LNHDA and CDR2 as SQIVND (reference sequence). Trimming removed 5 bases from V and 4 bases from J, with 14 bases in between. CDR3 in amino acids: CASSPGAQSTEAFF. In DNA, the CDR3 is TGTGCCAGTAGTCCTGGGGCCCAGTCCACTGAAGCTTTCTTT.

The CDR3 is CASSQGQNTGELFF. CDR3 coding DNA: TGTGCCAGCAGCCAGGGGCAGAACACCGGGGAGCTGTTTTTT. The chain employs TRBV7-6 and TRBJ2-2, with D possibly TRBD1 on 6 matching bases. CDR3 length: 14 residues. V was clipped by 5 bases and J by 1 base, with 8 bases between them. Germline V gene lookup returns CDR1 SGHVS and CDR2 FNYEAQ.

The V call is TRBV2, the J call TRBJ1-2, with TRBD1 identical over 8 bases. V shed 0 bases, J shed 7 bases, and the junction held 4 bases outside the gene matches. The CDR3 is 14 amino acids. In germline, CDR1 is SNHLY, CDR2 FYNNEI. This CDR3 is CASSEASGGVGYTF. The CDR3 coding sequence is TGTGCCAGCAGTGAAGCATCAGGGGGCGTTGGCTACACCTTC.

The V call is TRBV10-3, the J call TRBJ2-1, with 10 bases lining up with TRBD2. The CDR3 consists of 14 residues. CDR1 is ENHRY, CDR2 SYGVKD, per germline. The trim removed 6 bases at V and 7 bases at J, leaving 6 bases unmatched. The CDR3 nucleotides are TGTGCCATCAGAAGCGGGGGGGCCCTAAATGAGCAGTTCTTC. It is translated as CAIRSGGALNEQFF.

The V and J genes are TRBV6-5 and TRBJ2-3, with TRBD2 as a possible D gene (7 bases). Germline-derived CDR1 and CDR2 are MNHEY and SVGAGI. The CDR3 covers 16 residues. Trimming removed 0 bases from V and 1 base from J, with 11 bases in between. The CDR3: CASSYSGGLGTDTQYF. CDR3 sequence (DNA): TGTGCCAGCAGTTACTCGGGGGGGCTAGGCACAGATACGCAGTATTTT.

The chain joins TRBV9 to TRBJ1-6, with 8 bases that match TRBD1. Trimming cost V 1 base and J 10 bases; bases outside gene matches: 19. The V gene's germline CDR1 is SGDLS and CDR2 YYNGEE. CDR3 length equals 19 residues. The CDR3 is CASSVFASANRGYGSPLHF. In DNA, the CDR3 is TGTGCCAGCAGCGTATTTGCCTCCGCGAACAGGGGGTATGGATCACCCCTCCACTTT.

The chain uses TRBV6-5 and TRBJ1-1, with D possibly matching TRBD1 (6 bases). The CDR3 loop spans 15 amino acids. Trimming took off 7 bases at V and 1 base at J, with 16 bases between the two ends. The germline V gene encodes CDR1 MNHEY and CDR2 SVGAGI. CDR3 loop: CASIDRSPWNTEAFF. The CDR3 nucleotides are TGTGCCAGCATCGACAGGTCGCCTTGGAACACTGAAGCTTTCTTT.

The rearrangement joins TRBV6-5 to TRBJ2-1; no clear D gene. V gave up 7 bases and J gave up 4 bases, with 5 bases separating them. The CDR3 loop spans 11 amino acids. The germline V gene has CDR1 MNHEY and CDR2 SVGAGI. The CDR3 DNA reads as TGTGCCAGCAAACTTTACAATGAGCAGTTCTTC. Its translation is CASKLYNEQFF.

The chain carries TRBV3-1 (or the pseudogene TRBV3-2) and TRBJ1-2; no firm D call. The CDR3 consists of 13 residues. Germline loops: CDR1 LGHDT, CDR2 YNNKEL (reference sequence). Trimming stripped 2 bases from V and 4 bases from J, with 8 bases between. The CDR3 coding sequence is TGTGCCAGCAGCCAATCAACTACCTATGGCTACACCTTC. Translation: CASSQSTTYGYTF.

The chain has TRBV24-1 and TRBJ2-2; 8 nucleotides align to TRBD2. The CDR3 consists of 15 residues. CDR1 and CDR2 from the germline V gene are KGHDR and SFDVKD. Germline trimming cut 3 bases from V and 4 bases from J; bases unmatched to any gene: 3. The CDR3 coding sequence is TGTGCCACCAGTGATACCGGGACTAGCACCGGGGAGCTGTTTTTT. Amino acid sequence: CATSDTGTSTGELFF.

The gene calls are TRBV5-4 and TRBJ2-1, with 9 bases identical to TRBD1. V lost 3 bases to trimming and J lost 5 bases; unmatched junction nucleotides: 9. CDR1 is SGHNT, CDR2 YYREEE, per germline (reference sequence). CDR3 length equals 16 residues. The CDR3 sequence: CASSSPGTGFNNEQFF. DNA of the CDR3: TGTGCCAGCAGCTCCCCCGGGACAGGGTTCAACAATGAGCAGTTCTTC.

The chain has TRBV28 and TRBJ2-1; D is possibly TRBD1 (6 bases). Germline CDR1 and CDR2: MDHEN and SYDVKM. The V gene lost 7 bases and the J gene lost 4 bases, with 17 bases spanning the gap. This CDR3 region has 15 residues. As DNA, the CDR3 is TGTGCCAGCAACCAACAGGGACAACAGTACAATGAGCAGTTCTTC. It yields the protein CASNQQGQQYNEQFF.

V gene TRBV9 combines with J gene TRBJ2-7; 7 nucleotides align to TRBD1. V lost 3 bases, J lost 1 base, and 10 bases stayed unmatched. The CDR3 consists of 16 residues. Germline V gene data show CDR1 as SGDLS and CDR2 as YYNGEE. Written as DNA, the CDR3 is TGTGCCAGCAGCGGGATCCGGGACAGCCCTTCCTACGAGCAGTACTTC. This codes for CASSGIRDSPSYEQYF.